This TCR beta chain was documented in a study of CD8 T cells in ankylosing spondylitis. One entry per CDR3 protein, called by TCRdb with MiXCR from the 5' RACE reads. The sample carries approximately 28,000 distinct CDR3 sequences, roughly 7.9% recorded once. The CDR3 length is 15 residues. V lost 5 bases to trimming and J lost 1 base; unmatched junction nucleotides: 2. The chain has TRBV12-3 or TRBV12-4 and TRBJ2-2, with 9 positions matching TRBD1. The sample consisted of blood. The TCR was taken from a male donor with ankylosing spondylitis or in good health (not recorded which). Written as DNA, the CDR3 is TGTGCCAGCAGTAGACAGGGGGTGAACACCGGGGAGCTGTTTTTT. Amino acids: CASSRQGVNTGELFF.